These T cell receptor beta chains were read from a single sample in a study of identical twins. TCRdb itself ran the 5' RACE reads through MiXCR, one entry per CDR3 protein. The data hold around 480,000 distinct CDR3 sequences, with over 11% observed a single time. A further study also used this sample, focusing on yellow fever vaccine responses in identical twins.

Sequencing was carried out using CD4+ T cells sorted from blood. The receptor set was obtained from a woman aged 18-35 years in good health. The CDR3 runs from the conserved cysteine through the conserved F or W. D genes are given only for firm matches. Clone size is shown for a subset of rows, as once, few, many or a class of expanded clone.

j_gene: TRBJ2-5; abundance: few; v_gene: TRBV20-1; d_gene: NA; CDR3nt: TGCAGTGCGGCAGGGGTTACGGGGGCGACCCAGTACTTC; CDR3aa: CSAAGVTGATQYF
j_gene: TRBJ1-1; abundance: NA; v_gene: TRBV5-1; d_gene: NA; CDR3nt: TGCGCCAGCAGCTTGTCGCGGGAGGGGACTGAAGCTTTCTTT; CDR3aa: CASSLSREGTEAFF
j_gene: TRBJ2-5; abundance: NA; v_gene: TRBV24-1; d_gene: NA; CDR3nt: TGTGCCACCAGTTGGAGGGAGACCCAGTACTTC; CDR3aa: CATSWRETQYF
j_gene: TRBJ2-7; abundance: many; v_gene: TRBV27; d_gene: NA; CDR3nt: TGTGCCAGCAGTTTACGGGGGGCATACTACGAGCAGTACTTC; CDR3aa: CASSLRGAYYEQYF
j_gene: TRBJ2-1; abundance: few; v_gene: TRBV29-1; d_gene: TRBD2; CDR3nt: TGCAGCGTTGAAGCCGGGACTAGCGGGAGGGAGCAGTTCTTC; CDR3aa: CSVEAGTSGREQFF
j_gene: TRBJ2-5; abundance: NA; v_gene: TRBV29-1; d_gene: NA; CDR3nt: TGCAGCGTTGGAAAGGGGTTTGGGGGGATGTCCCAAGAGACCCAGTACTTC; CDR3aa: CSVGKGFGGMSQETQYF
j_gene: TRBJ2-1; abundance: many; v_gene: TRBV4-3; d_gene: TRBD2; CDR3nt: TGCGCCAGCAGCCGCGCCGGGTCCCTAGCGGGGAAAAGCTCCTACAATGAGCAGTTCTTC; CDR3aa: CASSRAGSLAGKSSYNEQFF
j_gene: TRBJ1-5; abundance: few; v_gene: TRBV12-3/TRBV12-4; d_gene: NA; CDR3nt: TGTGCCAGCAGTTTGGCAGGCAGTAGCAATCAGCCCCAGCATTTT; CDR3aa: CASSLAGSSNQPQHF
j_gene: TRBJ1-1; abundance: NA; v_gene: TRBV27; d_gene: NA; CDR3nt: TGTGCCAGCAGTTTAGTTTTCGGGGAGCCAATGAACACTGAAGCTTTCTTT; CDR3aa: CASSLVFGEPMNTEAFF
j_gene: TRBJ2-3; abundance: many; v_gene: TRBV11-2; d_gene: TRBD2; CDR3nt: TGTGCCAGCAGCTTAGGACTAGCGGGAGGTGCAGATACGCAGTATTTT; CDR3aa: CASSLGLAGGADTQYF
j_gene: TRBJ2-5; abundance: many; v_gene: TRBV29-1; d_gene: TRBD1; CDR3nt: TGCAGCGTTGGATCCGGGACAGCCCAAGAGACCCAGTACTTC; CDR3aa: CSVGSGTAQETQYF
j_gene: TRBJ2-7; abundance: NA; v_gene: TRBV29-1; d_gene: NA; CDR3nt: TGCAGCGTTGTGGTCATGTCCTACGAGCAGTACTTC; CDR3aa: CSVVVMSYEQYF
j_gene: TRBJ1-4; abundance: few; v_gene: TRBV6-1; d_gene: NA; CDR3nt: TGTGCCAGCAGTGACAGGGTGGGTGAAAAACTGTTTTTT; CDR3aa: CASSDRVGEKLFF
j_gene: TRBJ2-4; abundance: few; v_gene: TRBV18; d_gene: NA; CDR3nt: TGTGCCAGCTCACCACCGGAGGACTGGAACATTCAGTACTTC; CDR3aa: CASSPPEDWNIQYF
j_gene: TRBJ2-1; abundance: NA; v_gene: TRBV23-1; d_gene: TRBD1; CDR3nt: TGCGCCAGCAGTCGCCTTGGACAGGTCTGGGTCAATGAGCAGTTCTTC; CDR3aa: CASSRLGQVWVNEQFF
j_gene: TRBJ2-3; abundance: many; v_gene: TRBV12-3/TRBV12-4; d_gene: NA; CDR3nt: TGTGCCAGCAGTGAAAATACGCAGTATTTT; CDR3aa: CASSENTQYF
j_gene: TRBJ2-7; abundance: many; v_gene: TRBV7-2; d_gene: TRBD2; CDR3nt: TGTGCCAGCAGCTTAGGGCTAGCGGCCTACGAGCAGTACTTC; CDR3aa: CASSLGLAAYEQYF
j_gene: TRBJ2-5; abundance: NA; v_gene: TRBV29-1; d_gene: TRBD1; CDR3nt: TGCAGCGTCTCTTCCGGGACAGGGGGCGAGACCCAGTACTTC; CDR3aa: CSVSSGTGGETQYF
j_gene: TRBJ2-7; abundance: few; v_gene: TRBV5-1; d_gene: NA; CDR3nt: TGCGCCAGCAGCGGAGACAGGAGCTCCTACGAGCAGTACTTC; CDR3aa: CASSGDRSSYEQYF
j_gene: TRBJ2-1; abundance: NA; v_gene: TRBV5-1; d_gene: NA; CDR3nt: TGCGCCAGCAGTTCCAACTACAATGAGCAGTTCTTC; CDR3aa: CASSSNYNEQFF
j_gene: TRBJ2-1; abundance: NA; v_gene: TRBV6-4; d_gene: TRBD2; CDR3nt: TGTGCCAGCAGTGATCTCCTAAGACTAGCGGGGGGGACCTCCTACAATGAGCAGTTCTTC; CDR3aa: CASSDLLRLAGGTSYNEQFF
j_gene: TRBJ1-2; abundance: many; v_gene: TRBV12-3/TRBV12-4; d_gene: NA; CDR3nt: TGTGCCAGCAGAAGAACAGGGAGCGGTCCTGGAAGTGATGGCTACACCTTC; CDR3aa: CASRRTGSGPGSDGYTF
j_gene: TRBJ2-7; abundance: NA; v_gene: TRBV7-8; d_gene: TRBD2; CDR3nt: TGTGCCAGCAGCGCCACAGGGACTAGCGGGGGCTACGAGCAGTACTTC; CDR3aa: CASSATGTSGGYEQYF
j_gene: TRBJ2-1; abundance: NA; v_gene: TRBV5-4; d_gene: NA; CDR3nt: TGTGCCATCAGCCCTGCGCTGGGTTACAATGAGCAGTTCTTC; CDR3aa: CAISPALGYNEQFF
j_gene: TRBJ2-3; abundance: few; v_gene: TRBV29-1; d_gene: NA; CDR3nt: TGCAGCGTATCGTCCAGCCCAAGCACAGATACGCAGTATTTT; CDR3aa: CSVSSSPSTDTQYF
j_gene: TRBJ2-3; abundance: few; v_gene: TRBV5-6; d_gene: TRBD1; CDR3nt: TGTGCCAGCAGCACGGACAGGTTCACAGATACGCAGTATTTT; CDR3aa: CASSTDRFTDTQYF
j_gene: TRBJ2-7; abundance: few; v_gene: TRBV6-2/TRBV6-3; d_gene: NA; CDR3nt: TGTGCCAGCAGTTCCGCCCAGATAGGGGTAATCTACGAGCAGTACTTC; CDR3aa: CASSSAQIGVIYEQYF
j_gene: TRBJ1-6; abundance: few; v_gene: TRBV20-1; d_gene: NA; CDR3nt: TGCAGTGCTAGAGAGGATTCACCCCTCCACTTT; CDR3aa: CSAREDSPLHF
j_gene: TRBJ1-1; abundance: many; v_gene: TRBV10-1; d_gene: TRBD1; CDR3nt: TGCGCCAGCAGGCCGGGACAGGGTGTTACTGAAGCTTTCTTT; CDR3aa: CASRPGQGVTEAFF
j_gene: TRBJ2-7; abundance: many; v_gene: TRBV4-3; d_gene: NA; CDR3nt: TGCGCCAGCAGCCAGGTAGGAGGGCTAGCCGGCGAGCAGTACTTC; CDR3aa: CASSQVGGLAGEQYF
j_gene: TRBJ2-1; abundance: many; v_gene: TRBV12-3/TRBV12-4; d_gene: TRBD1; CDR3nt: TGTGCCAGCAGACCGGACCGGGACAGGGGTTACAATGAGCAGTTCTTC; CDR3aa: CASRPDRDRGYNEQFF
j_gene: TRBJ2-3; abundance: NA; v_gene: TRBV2; d_gene: NA; CDR3nt: TGTGCCAGCAGTGAATGGACCACGGATACGCAGTATTTT; CDR3aa: CASSEWTTDTQYF
j_gene: TRBJ2-3; abundance: few; v_gene: TRBV7-8; d_gene: TRBD2; CDR3nt: TGTGCCAGCAGCTCCCCCCACGCTAGCGGGAGGCCGGAAGATACGCAGTATTTT; CDR3aa: CASSSPHASGRPEDTQYF
j_gene: TRBJ2-3; abundance: NA; v_gene: TRBV28; d_gene: NA; CDR3nt: TGTGCCAGCAGTTTATATAACAGTCAGGGCACAGATACGCAGTATTTT; CDR3aa: CASSLYNSQGTDTQYF
j_gene: TRBJ2-4; abundance: NA; v_gene: TRBV7-2; d_gene: NA; CDR3nt: TGTGCCAGCAGCTTAAGGCGGGAACACATTCAGTACTTC; CDR3aa: CASSLRREHIQYF
j_gene: TRBJ2-3; abundance: NA; v_gene: TRBV27; d_gene: NA; CDR3nt: TGTGCCAGCAGTTTATCCGGCCCTTTTGGGGATACGCAGTATTTT; CDR3aa: CASSLSGPFGDTQYF
j_gene: TRBJ2-7; abundance: many; v_gene: TRBV25-1; d_gene: NA; CDR3nt: TGTGCCAGCAGTGAGATGAGACAAGGCTCCTACGAGCAGTACTTC; CDR3aa: CASSEMRQGSYEQYF
j_gene: TRBJ1-1; abundance: few; v_gene: TRBV14; d_gene: TRBD1; CDR3nt: TGTGCCAGCAGCCGTCGGACAGGATTGAACACTGAAGCTTTCTTT; CDR3aa: CASSRRTGLNTEAFF
j_gene: TRBJ2-3; abundance: few; v_gene: TRBV20-1; d_gene: NA; CDR3nt: TGCAGCCCCCCCCTGGGTGGGGGTGGGACAGATACGCAGTATTTT; CDR3aa: CSPPLGGGGTDTQYF
j_gene: TRBJ2-3; abundance: few; v_gene: TRBV7-2; d_gene: NA; CDR3nt: TGTGCCAGCTCCGGTTTGGGGATCACAGATACGCAGTATTTT; CDR3aa: CASSGLGITDTQYF
j_gene: TRBJ2-3; abundance: NA; v_gene: TRBV21-1; d_gene: NA; CDR3nt: TGTGCCAGCAGCATTCGTCGGGGGGGTAGCACAGATACGCAGTATTTT; CDR3aa: CASSIRRGGSTDTQYF
j_gene: TRBJ2-7; abundance: few; v_gene: TRBV10-3; d_gene: NA; CDR3nt: TGTGCCTTCGGAGGGGCGGGGAGCGAGCAGTACTTC; CDR3aa: CAFGGAGSEQYF
j_gene: TRBJ2-5; abundance: many; v_gene: TRBV7-2; d_gene: NA; CDR3nt: TGTGCCAGCACCGCTACGACTCCGGGACAACAAGAGACCCAGTACTTC; CDR3aa: CASTATTPGQQETQYF
j_gene: TRBJ2-1; abundance: few; v_gene: TRBV20-1; d_gene: TRBD2; CDR3nt: TGCAGTGCTAGTAGACGTGCCGGGAGGGTCTCCTACAATGAGCAGTTCTTC; CDR3aa: CSASRRAGRVSYNEQFF
j_gene: TRBJ2-7; abundance: NA; v_gene: TRBV12-3/TRBV12-4; d_gene: NA; CDR3nt: TGTGCCAGCAGTTTTCGACGGACCACCTACGAGCAGTACTTC; CDR3aa: CASSFRRTTYEQYF
j_gene: TRBJ2-7; abundance: few; v_gene: TRBV7-9; d_gene: NA; CDR3nt: TGTGCCAGCAGCTTCGGCAGGACCTCCTACGAGCAGTACTTC; CDR3aa: CASSFGRTSYEQYF